These 29 T cell receptor beta chains originate from one sample sequenced in a study of T cell responses to AZD1222 COVID-19 vaccine. The assay was immunoSEQ multiplex PCR, and TCRdb's table has in-frame clones only and misses some. In the table there are about 120,000 clones, about 89% of which are singletons. Material: peripheral blood, obtained on day 0 of AZD1222 vaccination. These receptors all come from an adult in good health.

The chain has TRBV2 and TRBJ1-2; no clear D gene. The CDR3 totals 14 residues. CDR1 SNHLY and CDR2 FYNNEI come from the germline V gene. The V and J ends lost 2 bases and 3 bases respectively, with 10 bases between them. The CDR3: CASSEQPSHYGYTF. The CDR3 region has the DNA TGTGCCAGCAGTGAACAGCCCTCACACTATGGCTACACCTTC.

The rearrangement joins TRBV5-6 to TRBJ1-2, with 7 bases matching TRBD1. The germline V gene encodes CDR1 SGHDT and CDR2 YYEEEE. CDR3 length: 13 residues. J gave up 8 bases and V 4 bases, and 8 bases lay outside the gene matches. Written as DNA, the CDR3 is TGTGCCAGCAGCCCGACAGGGCCGGGAGGCTACACCTTC. Translated, it gives CASSPTGPGGYTF. The variable domain in full, with the rest retrieved from reference TRBV5-6 and TRBJ1-2, is DAGVTQSPTHLIKTRGQQVTLRCSPKSGHDTVSWYQQALGQGPQFIFQYYEEEERQRGNFPDRFSGHQFPNYSSELNVNALLLGDSALYLCASSPTGPGGYTFGSGTRLTVV.

The chain joins TRBV7-9 to TRBJ2-7; 8 nucleotides match TRBD1. There are 17 residues in the CDR3. Germline CDR1 and CDR2: SEHNR and FQNEAQ (reference sequence). Unmatched junction bases numbered 13, after V lost 6 bases and J lost 0 bases. Here the CDR3 reads CASSSRHSGQVSYEQYF. The DNA for the CDR3 is TGTGCCAGCAGTTCTCGACATTCGGGACAGGTCTCCTACGAGCAGTACTTC.

The chain uses TRBV29-1 and TRBJ2-7, with D possibly TRBD1 on 6 matching bases. Germline V gene data show CDR1 as SQVTM and CDR2 as ANQGSEA. V shed 6 bases and J shed 2 bases, with 17 bases lying between them. The CDR3 contains 14 residues. The CDR3 nucleotides read TGCAGCGTGATCAAGACAGGATCAACCTACGAGCAGTACTTC. Translated: CSVIKTGSTYEQYF.

The chain carries TRBV11-2 and TRBJ2-5; possibly TRBD1 for D (5 bases). Germline V gives CDR1 SGHAT, CDR2 FQNNGV. The V gene lost 5 bases and the J gene lost 4 bases, with 11 bases spanning the gap. The CDR3 has 13 amino acids. The CDR3 loop is CASSMQGRETQYF. The DNA for the CDR3 is TGTGCCAGCAGCATGCAGGGTCGAGAGACCCAGTACTTC. Full variable domain (outside the CDR3, taken from reference TRBV11-2 and TRBJ2-5): EAGVAQSPRYKIIEKRQSVAFWCNPISGHATLYWYQQILGQGPKLLIQFQNNGVVDDSQLPKDRFSAERLKGVDSTLKIQPAKLEDSAVYLCASSMQGRETQYFGPGTRLLVL.

This clone appeared once. CDR3 amino acids: CATSPGNTIYF. CDR3 DNA sequence: TGTGCCACCAGCCCGGGAAACACCATATATTTT. The V gene is TRBV24-1, the J gene TRBJ1-3; D is undetermined. Germline values: CDR1 KGHDR, CDR2 SFDVKD. This CDR3 has 11 residues. The germline V and J ends were trimmed by 7 bases and 4 bases, with 4 bases remaining between them.

This chain joins TRBV19 and TRBJ1-5; D ambiguous. The CDR3 runs 14 residues. V lost 6 bases and J 6 bases, leaving 15 bases between the germline ends. CDR1 is LNHDA, CDR2 SQIVND, per germline (reference sequence). Here the CDR3 DNA reads TGTGCCAGTAGGCCCCCATATGACCGTCAGCCCCAGCATTTT. Protein product: CASRPPYDRQPQHF.

The rearrangement links TRBV13 to TRBJ1-1, with 8 nucleotides matching TRBD1. Germline V gene lookup returns CDR1 PRHDT and CDR2 FYEKMQ (reference sequence). This CDR3 has 13 amino acids. V gave up 2 bases and J gave up 6 bases; unmatched junction bases: 2. The DNA of the CDR3 is TGTGCCAGCAGCTTACAGGGGGCCTCTGAAGCTTTCTTT. It translates to CASSLQGASEAFF.

The CDR3: CASSLSGVGGSYEQYF. The CDR3, as DNA: TGCGCCAGCAGCTTGTCTGGGGTGGGTGGATCCTACGAGCAGTACTTC. This chain joins TRBV5-1 and TRBJ2-7; no clear D gene. CDR3 length equals 16 residues. Trimming cost V 1 base and J 1 base, with 15 bases left between them. CDR1 is SGHRS, CDR2 YFSETQ, per germline.

V is TRBV6-5 and J is TRBJ2-1, with 12 bases matching TRBD2. The CDR3 extends over 14 amino acids. Germline loops: CDR1 MNHEY, CDR2 SVGAGI. V lost 6 bases, J lost 6 bases, and 3 bases stayed unmatched. DNA for the CDR3: TGTGCCAGCAGGACTAGCGGGAGAATCAATGAGCAGTTCTTC. Its protein product is CASRTSGRINEQFF.

The V and J genes are TRBV6-5 and TRBJ1-2, with D perhaps TRBD1 (6 bases). The length of the CDR3 is 15 residues. CDR1 and CDR2 (germline): MNHEY, SVGAGI. V was cut by 6 bases and J by 7 bases, with 21 bases left in between. CDR3 sequence (DNA): TGTGCCAGCAGCCCCCGACAGGTCCGAGCAGGTGGCTACACCTTC. As protein: CASSPRQVRAGGYTF.

The chain carries TRBV5-1 and TRBJ2-5; D perhaps matches TRBD2 (6 bases). The CDR3 contains 16 residues. Germline CDR1 and CDR2: SGHRS and YFSETQ. V dropped 4 bases and J dropped 1 base, with 17 bases sitting between them. The CDR3 DNA follows: TGCGCCAGCAGCCCCTTTTCGGGAGTATTCCAAGAGACCCAGTACTTC. This codes for CASSPFSGVFQETQYF.

V is TRBV7-3 and J is TRBJ2-1; D remains unclear. Germline loops: CDR1 SGHTA, CDR2 FQGTGA. This CDR3 is built from 13 residues. V was shortened by 1 base and J by 7 bases, with 8 bases between the two germline ends. The CDR3 sequence: CASSLSPRNEQFF. The CDR3 DNA sequence: TGTGCCAGCAGCTTAAGCCCCCGGAATGAGCAGTTCTTC. Filled out from reference TRBV7-3 and TRBJ2-1, the complete variable domain reads GAGVSQTPSNKVTEKGKYVELRCDPISGHTALYWYRQSLGQGPEFLIYFQGTGAADDSGLPNDRFFAVRPEGSVSTLKIQRTERGDSAVYLCASSLSPRNEQFFGPGTRLTVL.

J is TRBJ2-7 and V is TRBV13, with 10 bases that match TRBD1. V was pared by 7 bases and J by 1 base, with 10 bases of the junction left unmatched. The germline V gene encodes CDR1 PRHDT and CDR2 FYEKMQ (reference sequence). CDR3 size: 16 residues. The CDR3 loop reads CASNPLPGQGSYEQYF. The CDR3 DNA follows: TGTGCCAGCAACCCCCTCCCGGGACAGGGGTCCTACGAGCAGTACTTC.

The table lists this clone with a count of one. This rearrangement joins TRBV19 to TRBJ1-5; D is unresolved. This CDR3 has 18 residues. V lost 5 bases to trimming and J lost 4 bases, with 24 bases between them. The germline gives CDR1 LNHDA, CDR2 SQIVND (reference sequence). The CDR3 DNA reads TGTGCCAGTAGTCGCAACGTAGGCTCAAGCTCAATGAATCAGCCCCAGCATTTT. Protein sequence: CASSRNVGSSSMNQPQHF.

The CDR3 protein is CASSLGISGPGGDNSPLHF. In DNA, the CDR3 is TGTGCCAGCAGCTTGGGCATCTCGGGTCCCGGGGGAGATAATTCACCCCTCCACTTT. The chain recombines TRBV5-4 with TRBJ1-6; TRBD1 might be the D (5 bases). Germline lookup yields CDR1 SGHNT and CDR2 YYREEE (reference sequence). The V end was cut by 0 bases, the J end by 5 bases, with 21 bases between. This CDR3 comprises 19 residues.

J is TRBJ2-2 and V is TRBV21-1; the D call in the table, TRBD1, was not verified against the DNA. TRBV21-1 is an annotated pseudogene. This CDR3 has 14 amino acids. CDR3 nucleotide sequence: TGTGCCACCCCGCCAAGGGGGCCCACCGGGGAGCTGTTTTTT. Translation: CATPPRGPTGELFF.

This sequence joins TRBV10-1 and TRBJ2-3; D perhaps matches TRBD1 (6 bases). Per the germline V gene, CDR1 is WNHNN and CDR2 is SYGVQD (reference sequence). The CDR3 totals 16 residues. Trimming took 6 bases from V and 0 from J, leaving 16 bases between them. CDR3 loop: CASSPWTDTSTDTQYF. The DNA for the CDR3 is TGCGCCAGCAGCCCTTGGACAGACACTAGCACAGATACGCAGTATTTT.

The chain has TRBV12-3 or TRBV12-4 and TRBJ2-7, with D tentatively TRBD2 (5 bases). The ends were cut back, 6 bases at V and 2 bases at J, with 11 bases in the middle. This CDR3 is built from 13 residues. Written as DNA, the CDR3 is TGTGCCAGCAGGGGGAGACTTACCTACGAGCAGTACTTC. Its translation is CASRGRLTYEQYF.

This chain joins TRBV6-6 and TRBJ1-2, with D possibly TRBD1 on 6 matching bases. There are 13 residues in the CDR3. Between the trimmed V and J ends, which lost 5 bases and 5 bases, there was a span of 12 bases. Germline V gene sequence: CDR1 MNHNY, CDR2 SVGAGI (reference sequence). Here the CDR3 DNA reads TGTGCCAGCAGTCCGATACAGGGATATGGCTACACCTTC. As protein: CASSPIQGYGYTF.

The rearrangement links TRBV3-1 (or the pseudogene TRBV3-2) to TRBJ1-4; D call uncertain. Germline V gene lookup returns CDR1 LGHDT and CDR2 YNNKEL (reference sequence). The ends were cut back, 0 bases at V and 4 bases at J, with 6 bases in the middle. The CDR3 extends over 14 amino acids. The chain's CDR3 is CASSQDRINEKLFF. As DNA, the CDR3 is TGTGCCAGCAGCCAAGACCGGATTAATGAAAAACTGTTTTTT.

The V call is TRBV6-2 or TRBV6-3, the J call TRBJ2-7, with D tentatively TRBD2 (5 bases). With 1 base removed from V and 5 bases from J, the gap between germline ends came to 15 bases. Germline CDR1 MNHEY, CDR2 SVGEGT. The CDR3 contains 15 residues. CDR3 in DNA: TGTGCCAGCAGTTACTTTAGGAGGACCCGGGACGAGCAGTACTTC. This codes for CASSYFRRTRDEQYF.

This chain uses TRBV6-5 with TRBJ1-5, with D uncertain. The germline V gene encodes CDR1 MNHEY and CDR2 SVGAGI. Trimming left V 5 bases short and J 3 bases short, with 8 bases between. The length of the CDR3 is 13 residues. CDR3 in amino acids: CASSRAANQPQHF. DNA of the CDR3: TGTGCCAGCAGTAGGGCGGCCAATCAGCCCCAGCATTTT.

The chain recombines TRBV27 with TRBJ1-4; possible D gene TRBD1, 6 bases. Germline V CDR1 and CDR2: MNHEY, SMNVEV (reference sequence). V shed 4 bases and J shed 0 bases, with 6 bases lying between them. This CDR3 is 14 amino acids long. CDR3 protein: CASSSGATNEKLFF. The CDR3 DNA reads TGTGCCAGCAGTTCAGGGGCAACTAATGAAAAACTGTTTTTT. Using reference TRBV27 and TRBJ1-4 for the parts outside the CDR3, the full variable domain is EAQVTQNPRYLITVTGKKLTVTCSQNMNHEYMSWYRQDPGLGLRQIYYSMNVEVTDKGDVPEGYKVSRKEKRNFPLILESPSPNQTSLYFCASSSGATNEKLFFGSGTQLSVL.

V usage is TRBV12-3 or TRBV12-4 and J usage is TRBJ2-2; the D is unclear. The ends were cut back, 2 bases at V and 6 bases at J, with 7 bases in the middle. This CDR3 region has 13 residues. In DNA form, the CDR3 reads TGTGCCAGCAGTTTACACCGATCCGGGGAGCTGTTTTTT. This gives the protein CASSLHRSGELFF.

The chain carries TRBV7-9 and TRBJ1-4, with 9 bases identical to TRBD1. The CDR3 extends over 14 amino acids. The junction had 4 bases not matched to a gene; V was cut back by 4 bases and J by 7 bases. Germline V gene lookup returns CDR1 SEHNR and CDR2 FQNEAQ (reference sequence). DNA of the CDR3: TGTGCCAGCAGCTGGGGACAGGGAGGTGAAAAACTGTTTTTT. It codes for CASSWGQGGEKLFF.

This rearrangement joins TRBV30 to TRBJ2-7; TRBD1 agrees at 8 bases. The CDR3 contains 12 residues. Trimming removed 4 bases from V and 4 bases from J; junction bases left unmatched: 3. Germline values: CDR1 GTSNPN, CDR2 SVGIG (reference sequence). In DNA form, the CDR3 reads TGTGCCTGGACAGGGGGCACGTACGAGCAGTACTTC. Translation gives CAWTGGTYEQYF.

The chain links TRBV19 to TRBJ2-5, with 10 bases aligning to TRBD2. The trim removed 3 bases at V and 4 bases at J, leaving 8 bases unmatched. From germline, CDR1 is LNHDA and CDR2 SQIVND (reference sequence). The CDR3 extends over 16 amino acids. DNA of the CDR3: TGTGCCAGTAGTATGGAGCGACTAGCGGGTTTAGAGACCCAGTACTTC. Encoded protein: CASSMERLAGLETQYF.

The chain has TRBV6-5 and TRBJ2-5, with no clear D. The CDR3 has 13 amino acids. The V end lost 6 bases, the J end lost 5 bases, and 13 bases lay between the germline ends. Germline V gives CDR1 MNHEY, CDR2 SVGAGI. CDR3 coding DNA: TGTGCCAGCAGCCCACGCCGACTGGAGACCCAGTACTTC. Translation gives CASSPRRLETQYF.